The T cell receptor (beta chain) described here comes from a study of Graves' ophthalmopathy and Graves' hyperthyroidism. General study findings and limits: Most thyroid-expanded clonotypes exceeding 0.001 frequency were also found in blood.

The authors amplified TCR beta CDR3 regions, and they did so from RNA transcripts for repertoire sequencing. First-round RT-PCR used HTBI primers; second-round multiplex PCR followed. TCRdb called the multiplex PCR reads again in MiXCR, with one record for every CDR3 protein. The sample holds about 220,000 distinct CDR3 sequences, about 22% seen once. Patients were excluded if they had other autoimmune diseases or uncontrolled infections, and likewise if pregnancy or lactation applied. Clinical symptoms, serum thyroxine, TRAb, thyroid ultrasound and orbital computed tomography determined diagnosis. The sample holds many counts of this clonotype. Its specificity is unknown. Germline V gene data show CDR1 as SGHTA and CDR2 as FQGNSA. Trimming removed 5 bases from V and 0 bases from J, with 8 bases in between. The CDR3 loop spans 15 amino acids.

Sequenced sample: peripheral blood. The clonotype comes from a woman aged 50 to 65 with Graves' ophthalmopathy. The chain has TRBV7-2 and TRBJ2-6; D unclear. The CDR3, as DNA: TGTGCCAGCAGCCCCCACCCCTCTGGGGCCAACGTCCTGACTTTC. This codes for CASSPHPSGANVLTF.